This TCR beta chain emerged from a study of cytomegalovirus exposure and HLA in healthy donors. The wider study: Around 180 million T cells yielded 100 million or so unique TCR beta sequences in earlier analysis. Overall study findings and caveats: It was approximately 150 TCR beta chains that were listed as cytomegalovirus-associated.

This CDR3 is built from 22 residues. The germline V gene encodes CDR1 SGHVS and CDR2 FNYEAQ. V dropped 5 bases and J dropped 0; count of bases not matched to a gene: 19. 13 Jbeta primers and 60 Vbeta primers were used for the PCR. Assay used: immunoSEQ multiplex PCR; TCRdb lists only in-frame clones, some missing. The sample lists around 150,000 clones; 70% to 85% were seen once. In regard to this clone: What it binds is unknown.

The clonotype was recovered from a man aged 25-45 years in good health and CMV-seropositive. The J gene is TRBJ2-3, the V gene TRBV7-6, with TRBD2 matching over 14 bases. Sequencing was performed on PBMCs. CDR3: CASSPRPQRLAGGLTSTDTQYF. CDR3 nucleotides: TGTGCCAGCAGCCCAAGACCCCAACGACTAGCGGGGGGGCTTACTAGCACAGATACGCAGTATTTT.